The 9 T cell receptor beta chains below come from one sample, sequenced in a study of cytomegalovirus exposure and HLA in healthy donors. Both 60 Vbeta primers and 13 Jbeta primers went into the PCR. TCRdb's table, derived via immunoSEQ multiplex PCR, lists solely in-frame clones and lacks some. This sample has about 120,000 clones, with 60% to 85% found just once. The sample taken for sequencing was PBMCs. These receptors all stem from a middle-aged woman in good health and CMV-seropositive.

The rearrangement uses TRBV28 and TRBJ2-5; TRBD1 aligns across 7 bases. The J segment lost 2 bases and the V segment lost 10 bases, leaving 4 bases of the junction unmatched. CDR1 MDHEN and CDR2 SYDVKM come from the germline V gene. The CDR3 loop spans 12 amino acids. In nucleotides, the CDR3 is TGTGCCACTGGACAGGCTCAAGAGACCCAGTACTTC. It translates to CATGQAQETQYF.

By share, this clone counts as medium-sized. The chain has TRBV7-8 and TRBJ1-1; no reliable D call. Germline V gene lookup returns CDR1 SGHVS and CDR2 FQNEAQ. Trimming pared 4 bases from V and 3 bases from J, leaving 15 bases between. The CDR3 is 15 residues long. The CDR3 DNA follows: TGTGCCAGCAGCTCCCTGGCACGCCGGGACACTGAAGCTTTCTTT. This encodes CASSSLARRDTEAFF.

V is TRBV18 and J is TRBJ2-7, with 11 bases matching TRBD2. The CDR3 runs to 14 residues. Trimming removed 5 bases from V and 0 bases from J; junction bases left unmatched: 0. Germline lookup yields CDR1 KGHSH and CDR2 LQKENI. The CDR3 is CASSTSGSSYEQYF. The CDR3 DNA reads as TGTGCCAGCTCAACTAGCGGGAGCTCCTACGAGCAGTACTTC. Variable domain in full (rest from reference TRBV18 and TRBJ2-7): NAGVMQNPRHLVRRRGQEARLRCSPMKGHSHVYWYRQLPEEGLKFMVYLQKENIIDESGMPKERFSAEFPKEGPSILRIQQVVRGDSAAYFCASSTSGSSYEQYFGPGTRLTVT.

This clone was recorded a few times. CDR3 bases: TGTGCCAGCATCCAGGAATTCTATGCAACTAATGAAAAACTGTTTTTT. As protein: CASIQEFYATNEKLFF. J is TRBJ1-4 and V is TRBV2; D is unresolved. CDR1 and CDR2 from the germline V gene are SNHLY and FYNNEI. There are 16 residues in the CDR3. V was trimmed by 7 bases and J by 0 bases, leaving 15 bases between them.

A few counts support this clone. V usage is TRBV18 and J usage is TRBJ1-5; 9 bases are shared with TRBD1. This CDR3 spans 15 amino acids. The V gene end was trimmed by 2 bases and the J gene end by 4 bases; junction bases not matched to a gene: 3. The germline V gene has CDR1 KGHSH and CDR2 LQKENI. For the CDR3, the DNA is TGTGCCAGCTCACCAATGGGACAGGGTAATCAGCCCCAGCATTTT. This gives the protein CASSPMGQGNQPQHF.

The chain carries TRBV5-1 and TRBJ2-1; TRBD2 agrees at 8 bases. V gave up 1 base and J gave up 6 bases; unmatched junction bases: 15. The CDR3 is made up of 18 amino acids. Germline CDR1 SGHRS, CDR2 YFSETQ. The CDR3 DNA reads TGCGCCAGCAGCTTGCTCCCGATGGGGACTAGTACCCCCAATGAGCAGTTCTTC. It codes for CASSLLPMGTSTPNEQFF.

This clone showed up many times. At one of its ends the junction is not consistent with the germline gene, which may arise from a read error. The chain is built from TRBV4-1 and TRBJ2-3; a possible D gene is TRBD2 (6 bases). CDR1 and CDR2 (germline): MGHRA, YSYEKL. The CDR3 spans 15 residues. CDR3 nucleotide sequence: TGCGCCAGCAGCCAAGACGGGGGTAGCACTGATACGCAGTATTTT. Residues: CASSQDGGSTDTQYF.

This clone is a singleton in its sample. The chain combines TRBV9 with TRBJ1-4; 8 positions match TRBD1. Germline-derived CDR1 and CDR2 are SGDLS and YYNGEE. The J segment lost 8 bases and the V segment lost 4 bases, leaving 10 bases of the junction unmatched. The CDR3 contains 15 residues. CDR3 sequence reads: CASSPRDRPSEKLFF. The CDR3 region has the DNA TGTGCCAGCAGCCCACGGGACAGGCCGTCGGAAAAACTGTTTTTT.

V usage is TRBV29-1 and J usage is TRBJ1-2, with 8 bases that match TRBD1. The CDR3 runs to 13 residues. The ends lost 1 base at V and 2 bases at J; junction bases unmatched: 0. CDR1 and CDR2 (germline): SQVTM, ANQGSEA. The CDR3 loop is CSVEGTGNYGYTF. In DNA form, the CDR3 reads TGCAGCGTTGAAGGGACAGGGAACTATGGCTACACCTTC.